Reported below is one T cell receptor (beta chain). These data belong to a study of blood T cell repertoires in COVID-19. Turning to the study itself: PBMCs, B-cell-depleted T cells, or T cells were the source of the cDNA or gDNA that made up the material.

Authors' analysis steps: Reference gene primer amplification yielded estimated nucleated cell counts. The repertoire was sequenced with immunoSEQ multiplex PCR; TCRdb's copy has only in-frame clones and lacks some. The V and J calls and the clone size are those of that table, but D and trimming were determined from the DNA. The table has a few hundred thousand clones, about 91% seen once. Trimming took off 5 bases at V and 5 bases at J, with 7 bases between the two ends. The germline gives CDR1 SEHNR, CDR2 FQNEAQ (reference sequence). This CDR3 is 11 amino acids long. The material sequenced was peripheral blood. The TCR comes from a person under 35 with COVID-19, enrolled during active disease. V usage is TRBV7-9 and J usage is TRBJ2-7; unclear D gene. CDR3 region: CASSPSNEQYF. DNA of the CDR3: TGTGCCAGCAGCCCATCAAACGAGCAGTACTTC.